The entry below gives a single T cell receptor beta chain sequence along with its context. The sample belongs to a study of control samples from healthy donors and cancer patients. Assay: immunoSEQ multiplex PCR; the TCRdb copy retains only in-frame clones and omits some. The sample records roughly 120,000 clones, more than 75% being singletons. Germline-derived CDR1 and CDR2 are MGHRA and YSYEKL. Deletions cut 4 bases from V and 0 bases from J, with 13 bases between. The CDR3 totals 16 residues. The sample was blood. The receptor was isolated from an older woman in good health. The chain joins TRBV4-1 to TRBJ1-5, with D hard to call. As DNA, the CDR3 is TGCGCCAGCAGCCCCCACCCGAAACATAGCAATCAGCCCCAGCATTTT. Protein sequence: CASSPHPKHSNQPQHF.